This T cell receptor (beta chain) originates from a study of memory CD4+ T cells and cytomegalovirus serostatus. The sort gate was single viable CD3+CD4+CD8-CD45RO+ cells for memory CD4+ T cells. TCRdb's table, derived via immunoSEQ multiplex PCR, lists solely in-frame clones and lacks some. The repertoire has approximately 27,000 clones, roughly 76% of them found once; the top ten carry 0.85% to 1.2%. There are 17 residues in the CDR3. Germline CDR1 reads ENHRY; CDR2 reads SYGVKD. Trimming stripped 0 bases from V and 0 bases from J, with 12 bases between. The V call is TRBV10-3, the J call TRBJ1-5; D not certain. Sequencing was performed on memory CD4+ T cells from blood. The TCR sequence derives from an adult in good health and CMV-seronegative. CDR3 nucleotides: TGTGCCATCAGTGAGTCGAGCGCGGCGTATAGCAATCAGCCCCAGCATTTT. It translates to CAISESSAAYSNQPQHF.